Presented here are 29 T cell receptor beta chains from one specimen sequenced in a study of patients and donors after allogeneic stem cell transplantation. Using its own MiXCR run on the RT-PCR reads, TCRdb lists one record per CDR3 protein. The sample has roughly 940,000 distinct CDR3 sequences, more than 15% seen once. Input material: blood, either unsorted or a sorted T cell fraction (not recorded which). The receptors were sampled from a human donor who was either an allogeneic HSCT recipient or a stem cell or donor lymphocyte infusion donor (not recorded which). It is not recorded whose cells these are; they may come from a transplant donor.

This clonotype was seen a handful of times. The V and J genes are TRBV28 and TRBJ2-3; 7 bases align to TRBD2. The germline V gene has CDR1 MDHEN and CDR2 SYDVKM. V was pared by 6 bases and J by 2 bases, with 17 bases of the junction left unmatched. The CDR3 has 18 amino acids. The DNA for the CDR3 is TGTGCCAGCAGCGCGGGAGTCCGTCGGGATTTAGCCACAGATACGCAGTATTTT. Translating it yields CASSAGVRRDLATDTQYF.

V and J are TRBV3-1 and TRBJ2-5; D may be TRBD1 or TRBD2 (7 bases each). V dropped 6 bases and J dropped 5 bases, with 19 bases sitting between them. Germline V CDR1 and CDR2: LGHDT, YNNKEL (reference sequence). The CDR3 is 15 residues long. CDR3 sequence: CASSQTRGGLETQYF. The CDR3 coding sequence is TGTGCCAGCAGTCAAACCAGGGGGGGCTTGGAGACCCAGTACTTC.

In this sample, this clonotype turned up a few times. V usage is TRBV15 and J usage is TRBJ2-3; TRBD2 might be the D (5 bases). This CDR3 has 13 amino acids. Per the germline V gene, CDR1 is LNHNV and CDR2 is YYDKDF (reference sequence). The germline V and J ends were trimmed by 2 bases and 8 bases, with 11 bases remaining between them. The CDR3 reads CATSRKREGTQYF. The DNA of the CDR3 is TGTGCCACCAGCAGAAAGAGGGAAGGTACGCAGTATTTT.

This clonotype was found a few times. V gene TRBV11-2 combines with J gene TRBJ1-3; 8 nucleotides align to TRBD1. With 4 bases clipped from V and 7 bases from J, the junction kept 3 bases outside the gene matches. CDR1 is SGHAT and CDR2 is FQNNGV in the germline V gene. CDR3 length: 13 residues. CDR3 DNA: TGTGCCAGCAGCTCACGGACAGGGAACACCATATATTTT. Translation: CASSSRTGNTIYF. The variable domain in full, completed from reference TRBV11-2 and TRBJ1-3, reads EAGVAQSPRYKIIEKRQSVAFWCNPISGHATLYWYQQILGQGPKLLIQFQNNGVVDDSQLPKDRFSAERLKGVDSTLKIQPAKLEDSAVYLCASSSRTGNTIYFGEGSWLTVV.

This clonotype was detected a few times. This chain links TRBV6-2 or TRBV6-3 with TRBJ1-1; weak D call: TRBD1 (5 bases). V lost 5 bases to trimming and J lost 3 bases, with 22 bases between them. CDR1 is MNHEY and CDR2 is SVGEGT in the germline V gene. The CDR3 consists of 17 residues. Here the CDR3 reads CASSQRRSPGGDTEAFF. In DNA form, the CDR3 reads TGTGCCAGCAGTCAAAGACGTAGCCCCGGGGGGGACACTGAAGCTTTCTTT.

J is TRBJ2-7 and V is TRBV25-1; perhaps TRBD2 as D (5 bases). Germline V gene sequence: CDR1 MGHDK, CDR2 SYGVNS. V was cut by 3 bases and J by 0 bases, with 12 bases left in between. The CDR3 consists of 15 residues. The CDR3 loop is CASSDGPGSSYEQYF. Here the CDR3 DNA reads TGTGCCAGCAGTGACGGGCCGGGGAGCTCCTACGAGCAGTACTTC.

This clonotype turned up a few times. The rearrangement links TRBV9 to TRBJ1-1; D gene unclear. V was trimmed by 4 bases and J by 8 bases, leaving 15 bases between them. Germline values: CDR1 SGDLS, CDR2 YYNGEE. The CDR3 totals 13 residues. The CDR3 region is CASSPPRTVEAFF. CDR3 in DNA: TGTGCCAGCAGCCCACCACGGACCGTGGAAGCTTTCTTT.

This clonotype was seen ten or more times. An end of the junction differs from the germline gene, which may be a read error. The V and J genes are TRBV12-3 or TRBV12-4 and TRBJ1-1; D not certain. The CDR3 covers 14 residues. CDR3 coding DNA: TGCGCCAGCAGCTTGGCCAGTATGAACACTGAAGCTTTCTTT. Encoded protein: CASSLASMNTEAFF.

The CDR3 loop reads CASSPWTGGASYEQYF. CDR3 DNA: TGCGCCAGCAGCCCATGGACAGGGGGCGCGTCCTACGAGCAGTACTTC. V gene TRBV5-1 combines with J gene TRBJ2-7; TRBD1 aligns across 11 bases. CDR1 SGHRS and CDR2 YFSETQ come from the germline V gene. V was pared by 4 bases and J by 1 base, with 7 bases of the junction left unmatched. The CDR3 is made up of 16 amino acids.

This clonotype appeared many times. The chain is built from TRBV11-2 and TRBJ2-1; 7 bases map to TRBD1. The CDR3 covers 14 residues. Germline lookup yields CDR1 SGHAT and CDR2 FQNNGV. The J segment lost 6 bases and the V segment lost 5 bases, leaving 7 bases of the junction unmatched. The CDR3 region has the DNA TGTGCCAGCAGCACCTGGACAGGTTCCAATGAGCAGTTCTTC. This translates into CASSTWTGSNEQFF.

This rearrangement joins TRBV2 to TRBJ2-7; 8 nucleotides align to TRBD2. Germline assignment: CDR1 SNHLY and CDR2 FYNNEI. This CDR3 contains 14 residues. V was pared by 4 bases and J by 6 bases, with 8 bases of the junction left unmatched. The CDR3 region has the DNA TGTGCCAGCAGTGCAGCTAGCGGGTTTATCGAGCAGTACTTC. It yields the protein CASSAASGFIEQYF.

The chain carries TRBV7-3 and TRBJ1-1; tentative D call: TRBD1 (5 bases). Germline assignment: CDR1 SGHTA and CDR2 FQGTGA. Trimming cost V 5 bases and J 4 bases, with 23 bases left between them. This CDR3 is 17 amino acids long. The CDR3 nucleotides are TGTGCCAGCAGCCCCCAACCCCCATCCATAAGGGGCACTGAAGCTTTCTTT. Residues: CASSPQPPSIRGTEAFF.

The rearrangement joins TRBV4-2 to TRBJ2-7; D is uncertain. The germline V gene encodes CDR1 LGHNA and CDR2 YNFKEQ. V shed 6 bases and J shed 4 bases, with 16 bases lying between them. This CDR3 is 14 amino acids long. The CDR3 spells CASSPDEQPYEQYF. In nucleotides, the CDR3 is TGTGCCAGCAGTCCGGACGAACAGCCATACGAGCAGTACTTC.

This clonotype was seen only a few times. V is TRBV6-5 and J is TRBJ2-3, with D perhaps TRBD1 or TRBD2 (6 bases each). There are 15 residues in the CDR3. The V end lost 2 bases, the J end lost 2 bases, and 11 bases lay between the germline ends. In germline, CDR1 is MNHEY, CDR2 SVGAGI. The CDR3 nucleotides are TGTGCCAGCAGTTACGGGGGGACATACACAGATACGCAGTATTTT. This codes for CASSYGGTYTDTQYF.

The genes are TRBV6-1 and TRBJ2-7, with a possible D match to TRBD2 (5 bases). The CDR3 has 15 amino acids. Germline assignment: CDR1 MNHNS and CDR2 SASEGT. The ends were cut back, 0 bases at V and 4 bases at J, with 13 bases in the middle. CDR3 region: CASSEASGAVYEQYF. The CDR3 region has the DNA TGTGCCAGCAGTGAAGCGAGCGGAGCCGTTTACGAGCAGTACTTC.

This clonotype was counted a few times. The V gene is TRBV7-3, the J gene TRBJ1-1; D unclear. This CDR3 has 14 amino acids. Trimming removed 6 bases at V and 4 bases at J, with 15 bases between. Germline V CDR1 and CDR2: SGHTA, FQGTGA. CDR3 sequence reads: CASSLEPRSTEAFF. The CDR3 DNA sequence: TGTGCCAGCAGTCTCGAACCACGGAGCACTGAAGCTTTCTTT.

This clonotype was seen a handful of times. V is TRBV12-3 or TRBV12-4 and J is TRBJ2-7, with D tentatively TRBD2 (5 bases). CDR3 size: 16 residues. With 1 base removed from V and 0 bases from J, the gap between germline ends came to 13 bases. The CDR3 region has the DNA TGTGCCAGCAGTTTAGTCCGAAGAGGGAGCTCCTACGAGCAGTACTTC. This encodes CASSLVRRGSSYEQYF.

This chain links TRBV6-1 with TRBJ2-4, with 8 positions matching TRBD1. The V segment lost 5 bases and the J segment 6 bases; nucleotides outside the gene matches: 6. This CDR3 comprises 14 residues. The germline V gene has CDR1 MNHNS and CDR2 SASEGT. The CDR3 nucleotides read TGTGCCAGCAGTCCCGGACAGGGTAGAAACATTCAGTACTTC. Its protein product is CASSPGQGRNIQYF.

This clonotype was recorded many times. The chain links TRBV29-1 to TRBJ1-2; D is ambiguous. The germline gives CDR1 SQVTM, CDR2 ANQGSEA. V was cut by 5 bases and J by 4 bases, with 8 bases left in between. This CDR3 has 11 amino acids. CDR3 amino acids: CSVSSFYGYTF. The CDR3 nucleotides are TGCAGCGTTTCCAGCTTCTATGGCTACACCTTC. The full variable domain, rest sourced from reference TRBV29-1 and TRBJ1-2, is SAVISQKPSRDICQRGTSLTIQCQVDSQVTMMFWYRQQPGQSLTLIATANQGSEATYESGFVIDKFPISRPNLTFSTLTVSNMSPEDSSIYLCSVSSFYGYTFGSGTRLTVV.

This clonotype was picked up many times. The V and J genes are TRBV20-1 and TRBJ1-1; D gene uncertain. Per the germline V gene, CDR1 is DFQATT and CDR2 is SNEGSKA (reference sequence). The CDR3 covers 13 residues. Trimming took off 5 bases at V and 2 bases at J, with 12 bases between the two ends. CDR3 in DNA: TGCAGTGCTCCCACGACGGGTAACACTGAAGCTTTCTTT. The encoded protein is CSAPTTGNTEAFF.

V usage is TRBV15 and J usage is TRBJ2-1; unclear D gene. Trimming took 3 bases from V and 9 from J, leaving 9 bases between them. This CDR3 comprises 12 residues. The germline CDR1 and CDR2 sequences are LNHNV and YYDKDF (reference sequence). The CDR3 loop reads CATSRNSVEQFF. For the CDR3, the DNA is TGTGCCACCAGCAGGAACTCAGTTGAGCAGTTCTTC.

The chain recombines TRBV19 with TRBJ2-5; D not certain. CDR3 length: 13 residues. The V end lost 10 bases, the J end lost 7 bases, and 19 bases lay between the germline ends. From germline, CDR1 is LNHDA and CDR2 SQIVND (reference sequence). The CDR3 loop is CATSGIQAWTQYF. The CDR3 DNA reads as TGTGCCACCAGTGGGATTCAGGCGTGGACCCAGTACTTC. Full variable domain (missing parts from reference TRBV19 and TRBJ2-5): DGGITQSPKYLFRKEGQNVTLSCEQNLNHDAMYWYRQDPGQGLRLIYYSQIVNDFQKGDIAEGYSVSREKKESFPLTVTSAQKNPTAFYLCATSGIQAWTQYFGPGTRLLVL.

The chain combines TRBV4-1 with TRBJ2-2, with 11 nucleotides matching TRBD2. The CDR3 totals 17 residues. Germline values: CDR1 MGHRA, CDR2 YSYEKL. Germline trimming cut 5 bases from V and 3 bases from J; bases unmatched to any gene: 8. CDR3 amino acids: CASSGILAGVYTGELFF. The CDR3 region has the DNA TGCGCCAGCAGCGGGATACTAGCGGGAGTGTACACCGGGGAGCTGTTTTTT.

The V and J genes are TRBV30 and TRBJ2-7; 9 bases align to TRBD2. Germline CDR1 and CDR2: GTSNPN and SVGIG (reference sequence). The CDR3 consists of 13 residues. V lost 3 bases, J lost 0 bases, and 0 bases stayed unmatched. CDR3 sequence reads: CAWRTSGSYEQYF. Written as DNA, the CDR3 is TGTGCCTGGAGGACTAGCGGCTCCTACGAGCAGTACTTC.

The chain links TRBV2 to TRBJ1-5; D gene ambiguous. CDR3 size: 13 residues. Germline assignment: CDR1 SNHLY and CDR2 FYNNEI. Trimming took off 3 bases at V and 5 bases at J, with 8 bases between the two ends. CDR3 loop: CASSDGEDQPQHF. CDR3 in DNA: TGTGCCAGCAGTGATGGGGAGGATCAGCCCCAGCATTTT. Filled out from reference TRBV2 and TRBJ1-5, the complete variable domain reads EPEVTQTPSHQVTQMGQEVILRCVPISNHLYFYWYRQILGQKVEFLVSFYNNEISEKSEIFDDQFSVERPDGSNFTLKIRSTKLEDSAMYFCASSDGEDQPQHFGDGTRLSIL.

This clonotype was detected ten times or more. The rearrangement links TRBV6-5 to TRBJ2-7; D is unresolved. The CDR3 contains 12 residues. CDR1 is MNHEY and CDR2 is SVGAGI in the germline V gene. V was trimmed by 9 bases and J by 3 bases, leaving 12 bases between them. The CDR3 DNA reads as TGTGCCAGTTTTCGAACCTACTACGAGCAGTACTTC. Amino acid sequence: CASFRTYYEQYF.

V and J are TRBV25-1 and TRBJ2-2, with D maybe TRBD1 (6 bases). Trimming took off 2 bases at V and 6 bases at J, with 13 bases between the two ends. Per the germline V gene, CDR1 is MGHDK and CDR2 is SYGVNS. The CDR3 has 15 amino acids. CDR3 sequence reads: CASSEPTGRSGELFF. CDR3 nucleotides: TGTGCCAGCAGTGAACCCACAGGGAGATCCGGGGAGCTGTTTTTT.

This clonotype has at least ten counts. The chain joins TRBV9 to TRBJ2-1; 11 positions match TRBD2. Germline trimming cut 1 base from V and 6 bases from J; bases unmatched to any gene: 3. Germline CDR1 and CDR2: SGDLS and YYNGEE. This CDR3 has 15 amino acids. CDR3 sequence (DNA): TGTGCCAGCAGCGTAATGGGGACTAGCGGCAATGAGCAGTTCTTC. Protein sequence: CASSVMGTSGNEQFF.

A single count supports this clonotype. The rearrangement joins TRBV30 to TRBJ2-7; 9 nucleotides align to TRBD1. V lost 1 base to trimming and J lost 5 bases; unmatched junction nucleotides: 3. The CDR3 is made up of 13 amino acids. CDR1 GTSNPN and CDR2 SVGIG come from the germline V gene (reference sequence). The CDR3: CAWSEGTGNEQYF. The CDR3, as DNA: TGTGCCTGGAGTGAAGGGACAGGGAACGAGCAGTACTTC.